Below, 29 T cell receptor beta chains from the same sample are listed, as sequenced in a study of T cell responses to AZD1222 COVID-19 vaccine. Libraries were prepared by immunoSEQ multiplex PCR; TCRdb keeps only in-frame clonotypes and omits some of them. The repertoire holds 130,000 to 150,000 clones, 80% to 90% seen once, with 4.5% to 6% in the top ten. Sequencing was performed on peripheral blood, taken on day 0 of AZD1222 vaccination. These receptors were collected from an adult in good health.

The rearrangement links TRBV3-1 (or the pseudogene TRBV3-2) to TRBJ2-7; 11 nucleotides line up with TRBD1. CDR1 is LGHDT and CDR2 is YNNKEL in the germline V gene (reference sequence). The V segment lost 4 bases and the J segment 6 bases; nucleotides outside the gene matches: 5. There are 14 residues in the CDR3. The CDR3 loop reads CASSRGQGGREQYF. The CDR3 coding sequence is TGTGCCAGCAGCCGGGGACAGGGGGGTCGCGAGCAGTACTTC.

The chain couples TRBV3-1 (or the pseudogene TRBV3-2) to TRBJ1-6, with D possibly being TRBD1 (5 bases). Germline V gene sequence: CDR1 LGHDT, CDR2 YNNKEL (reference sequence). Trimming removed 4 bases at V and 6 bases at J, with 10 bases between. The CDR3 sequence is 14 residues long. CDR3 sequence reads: CASSPQGSNSPLHF. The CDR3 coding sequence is TGTGCCAGCAGCCCCCAGGGATCTAATTCACCCCTCCACTTT.

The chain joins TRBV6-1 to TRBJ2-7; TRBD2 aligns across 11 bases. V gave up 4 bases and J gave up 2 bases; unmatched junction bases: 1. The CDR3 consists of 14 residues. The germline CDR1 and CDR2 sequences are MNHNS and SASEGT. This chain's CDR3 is CASSVAGGPYEQYF. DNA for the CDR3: TGTGCCAGCAGTGTAGCGGGAGGGCCCTACGAGCAGTACTTC.

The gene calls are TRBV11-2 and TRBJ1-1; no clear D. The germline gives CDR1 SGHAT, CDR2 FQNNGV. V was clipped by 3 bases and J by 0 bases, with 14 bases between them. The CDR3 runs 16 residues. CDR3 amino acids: CASSFGRYVMNTEAFF. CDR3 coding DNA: TGTGCCAGCAGCTTCGGCAGGTATGTAATGAACACTGAAGCTTTCTTT. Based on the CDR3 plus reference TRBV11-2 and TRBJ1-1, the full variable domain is EAGVAQSPRYKIIEKRQSVAFWCNPISGHATLYWYQQILGQGPKLLIQFQNNGVVDDSQLPKDRFSAERLKGVDSTLKIQPAKLEDSAVYLCASSFGRYVMNTEAFFGQGTRLTVV.

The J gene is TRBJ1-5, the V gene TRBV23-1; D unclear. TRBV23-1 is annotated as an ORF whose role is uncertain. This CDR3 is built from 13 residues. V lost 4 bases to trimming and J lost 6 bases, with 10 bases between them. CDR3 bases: TGCGCCAGCAGTCTTGGGGATGGTCAGCCCCAGCATTTT. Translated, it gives CASSLGDGQPQHF.

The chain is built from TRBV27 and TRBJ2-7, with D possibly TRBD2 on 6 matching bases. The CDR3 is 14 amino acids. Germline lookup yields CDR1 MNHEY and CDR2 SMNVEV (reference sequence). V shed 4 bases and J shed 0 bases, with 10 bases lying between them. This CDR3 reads CASSSTSYSYEQYF. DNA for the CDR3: TGTGCCAGCAGTTCGACTAGTTACTCCTACGAGCAGTACTTC.

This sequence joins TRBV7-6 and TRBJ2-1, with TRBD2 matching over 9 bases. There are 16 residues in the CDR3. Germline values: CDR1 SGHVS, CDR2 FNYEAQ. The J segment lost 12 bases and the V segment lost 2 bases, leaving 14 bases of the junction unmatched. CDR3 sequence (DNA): TGTGCCAGCAGCTTATCGGCGACTAGCGGAGGGGGTGGGCAGTTCTTC. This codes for CASSLSATSGGGGQFF.

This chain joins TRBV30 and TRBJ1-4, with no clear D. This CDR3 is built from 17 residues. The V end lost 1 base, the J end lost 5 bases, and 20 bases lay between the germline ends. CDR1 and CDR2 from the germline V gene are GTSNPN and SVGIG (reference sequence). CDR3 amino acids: CAWSGRRSGLGNEKLFF. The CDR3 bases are TGTGCCTGGAGTGGAAGGAGGTCTGGGCTAGGAAATGAAAAACTGTTTTTT.

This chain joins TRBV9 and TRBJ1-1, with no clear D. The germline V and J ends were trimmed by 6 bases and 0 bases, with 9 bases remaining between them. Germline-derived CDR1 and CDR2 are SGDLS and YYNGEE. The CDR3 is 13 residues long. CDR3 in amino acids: CASTLDLNTEAFF. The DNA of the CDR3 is TGTGCCAGCACCCTAGACCTGAACACTGAAGCTTTCTTT.

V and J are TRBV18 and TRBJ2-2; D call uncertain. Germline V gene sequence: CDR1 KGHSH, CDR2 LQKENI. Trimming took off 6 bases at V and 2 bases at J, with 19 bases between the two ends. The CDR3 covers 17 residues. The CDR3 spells CASSGSPPSLNTGELFF. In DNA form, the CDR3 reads TGTGCCAGCTCCGGATCCCCACCTTCCCTCAACACCGGGGAGCTGTTTTTT.

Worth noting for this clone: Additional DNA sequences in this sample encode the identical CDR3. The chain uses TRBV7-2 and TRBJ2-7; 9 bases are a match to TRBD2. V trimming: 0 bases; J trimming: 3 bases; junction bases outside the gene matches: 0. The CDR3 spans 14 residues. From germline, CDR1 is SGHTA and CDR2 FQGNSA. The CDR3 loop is CASSLASGSYEQYF. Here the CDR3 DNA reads TGTGCCAGCAGCTTAGCTAGCGGGAGCTACGAGCAGTACTTC.

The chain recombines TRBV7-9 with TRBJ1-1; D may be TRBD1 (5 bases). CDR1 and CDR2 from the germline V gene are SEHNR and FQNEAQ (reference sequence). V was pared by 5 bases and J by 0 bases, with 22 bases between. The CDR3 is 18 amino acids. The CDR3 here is CASSRGFPGRRMNTEAFF. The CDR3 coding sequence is TGTGCCAGCAGCCGTGGATTTCCGGGACGGAGGATGAACACTGAAGCTTTCTTT.

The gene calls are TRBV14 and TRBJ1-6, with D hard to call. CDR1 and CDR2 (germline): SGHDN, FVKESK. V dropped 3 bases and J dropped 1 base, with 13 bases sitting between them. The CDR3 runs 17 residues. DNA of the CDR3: TGTGCCAGCAGCCATGGGTTTGAGAAATCCTATAATTCACCCCTCCACTTT. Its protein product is CASSHGFEKSYNSPLHF. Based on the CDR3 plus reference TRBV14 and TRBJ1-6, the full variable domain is EAGVTQFPSHSVIEKGQTVTLRCDPISGHDNLYWYRRVMGKEIKFLLHFVKESKQDESGMPNNRFLAERTGGTYSTLKVQPAELEDSGVYFCASSHGFEKSYNSPLHFGNGTRLTVT.

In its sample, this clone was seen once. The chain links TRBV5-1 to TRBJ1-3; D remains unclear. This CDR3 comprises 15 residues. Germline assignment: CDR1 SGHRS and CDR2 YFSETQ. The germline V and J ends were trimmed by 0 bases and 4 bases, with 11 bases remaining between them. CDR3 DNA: TGCGCCAGCAGCTTGGATGGGGTCTCAGGAAACACCATATATTTT. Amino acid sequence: CASSLDGVSGNTIYF.

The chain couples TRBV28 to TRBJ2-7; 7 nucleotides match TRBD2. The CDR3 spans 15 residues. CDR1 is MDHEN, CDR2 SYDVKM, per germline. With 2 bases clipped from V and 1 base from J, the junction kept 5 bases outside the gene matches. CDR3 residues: CASSLAGEGSYEQYF. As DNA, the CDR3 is TGTGCCAGCAGTTTAGCGGGAGAGGGATCCTACGAGCAGTACTTC.

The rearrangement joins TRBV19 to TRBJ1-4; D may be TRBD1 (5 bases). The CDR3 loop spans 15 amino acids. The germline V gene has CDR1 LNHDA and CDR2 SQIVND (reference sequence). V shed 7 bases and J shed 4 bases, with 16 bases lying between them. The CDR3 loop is CASTPRQRINEKLFF. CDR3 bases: TGTGCCAGTACCCCCAGACAGAGGATTAATGAAAAACTGTTTTTT.

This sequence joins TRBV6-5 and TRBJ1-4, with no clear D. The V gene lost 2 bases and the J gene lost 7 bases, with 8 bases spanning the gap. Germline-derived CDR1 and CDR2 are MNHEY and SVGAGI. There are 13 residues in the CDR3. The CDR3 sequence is CASSYRLGEKLFF. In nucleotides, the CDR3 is TGTGCCAGCAGTTACAGGTTGGGTGAAAAACTGTTTTTT.

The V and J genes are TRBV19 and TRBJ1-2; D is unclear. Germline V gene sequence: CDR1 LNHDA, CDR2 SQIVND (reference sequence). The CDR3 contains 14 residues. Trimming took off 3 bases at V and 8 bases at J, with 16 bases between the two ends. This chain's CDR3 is CASSIAGRASGYTF. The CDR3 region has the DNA TGTGCCAGTAGTATCGCCGGTCGGGCCTCCGGCTACACCTTC. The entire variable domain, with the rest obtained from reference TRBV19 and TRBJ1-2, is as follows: DGGITQSPKYLFRKEGQNVTLSCEQNLNHDAMYWYRQDPGQGLRLIYYSQIVNDFQKGDIAEGYSVSREKKESFPLTVTSAQKNPTAFYLCASSIAGRASGYTFGSGTRLTVV.

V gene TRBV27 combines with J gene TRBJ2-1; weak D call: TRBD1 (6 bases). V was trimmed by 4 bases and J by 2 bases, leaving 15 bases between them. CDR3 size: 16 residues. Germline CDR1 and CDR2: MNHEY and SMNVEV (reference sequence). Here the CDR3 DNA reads TGTGCCAGCAGTTCCCCAAGGGGGACCACCTACAATGAGCAGTTCTTC. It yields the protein CASSSPRGTTYNEQFF.

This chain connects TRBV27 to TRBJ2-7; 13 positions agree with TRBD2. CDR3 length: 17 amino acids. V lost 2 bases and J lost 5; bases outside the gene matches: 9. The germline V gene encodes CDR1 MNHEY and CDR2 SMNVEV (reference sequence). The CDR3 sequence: CASSLRLAGGTTHEQYF. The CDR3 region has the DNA TGTGCCAGCAGTTTAAGACTAGCGGGAGGAACCACCCACGAGCAGTACTTC.

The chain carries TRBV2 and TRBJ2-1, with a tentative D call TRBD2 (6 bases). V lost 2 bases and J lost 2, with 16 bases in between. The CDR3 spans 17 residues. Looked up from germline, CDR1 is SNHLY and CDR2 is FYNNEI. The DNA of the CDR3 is TGTGCCAGCAGTGAATTTAACTGGTCGGGGGCCTACAATGAGCAGTTCTTC. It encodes CASSEFNWSGAYNEQFF. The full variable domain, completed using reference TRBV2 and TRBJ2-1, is EPEVTQTPSHQVTQMGQEVILRCVPISNHLYFYWYRQILGQKVEFLVSFYNNEISEKSEIFDDQFSVERPDGSNFTLKIRSTKLEDSAMYFCASSEFNWSGAYNEQFFGPGTRLTVL.

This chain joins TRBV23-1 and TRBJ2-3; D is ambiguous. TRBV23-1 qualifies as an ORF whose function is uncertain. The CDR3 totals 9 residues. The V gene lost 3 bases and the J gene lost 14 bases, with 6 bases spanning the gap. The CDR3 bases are TGCGCCAGCAGTCAGAAGGCGTATTTT. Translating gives CASSQKAYF.

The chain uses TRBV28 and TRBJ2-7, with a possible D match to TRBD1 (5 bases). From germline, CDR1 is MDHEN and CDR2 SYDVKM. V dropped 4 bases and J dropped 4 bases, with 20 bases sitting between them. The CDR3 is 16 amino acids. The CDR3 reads CASSSPHSRQTYEQYF. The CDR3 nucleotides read TGTGCCAGCAGTTCCCCTCATTCTAGACAGACTTACGAGCAGTACTTC.

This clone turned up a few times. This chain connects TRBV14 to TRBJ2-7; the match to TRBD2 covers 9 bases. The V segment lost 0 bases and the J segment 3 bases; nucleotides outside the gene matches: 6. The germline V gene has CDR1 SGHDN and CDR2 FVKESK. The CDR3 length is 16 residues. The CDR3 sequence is CASSQETLAGVYEQYF. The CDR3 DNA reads TGTGCCAGCAGCCAAGAAACACTAGCGGGTGTCTACGAGCAGTACTTC.

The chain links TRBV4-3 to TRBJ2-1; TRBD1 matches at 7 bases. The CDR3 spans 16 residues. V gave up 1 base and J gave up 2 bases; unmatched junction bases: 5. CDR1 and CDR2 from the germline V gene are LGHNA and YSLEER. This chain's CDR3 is CASSQARDRAYNEQFF. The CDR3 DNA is TGCGCCAGCAGCCAAGCCCGGGACAGAGCCTACAATGAGCAGTTCTTC.

The CDR3 region is CASRGGRMNTEAFF. The CDR3 region has the DNA TGTGCCAGCCGGGGGGGGAGAATGAACACTGAAGCTTTCTTT. The chain couples TRBV6-5 to TRBJ1-1, with D possibly TRBD1 on 5 matching bases. V was shortened by 8 bases and J by 0 bases, with 13 bases between the two germline ends. Germline loops: CDR1 MNHEY, CDR2 SVGAGI. The CDR3 is 14 residues long.

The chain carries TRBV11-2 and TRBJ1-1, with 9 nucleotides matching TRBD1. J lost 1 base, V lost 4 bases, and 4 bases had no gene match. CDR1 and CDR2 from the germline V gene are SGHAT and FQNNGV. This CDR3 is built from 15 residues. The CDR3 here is CASSSSTGGNTEAFF. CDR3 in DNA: TGTGCCAGCAGCTCTTCGACAGGGGGGAACACTGAAGCTTTCTTT.

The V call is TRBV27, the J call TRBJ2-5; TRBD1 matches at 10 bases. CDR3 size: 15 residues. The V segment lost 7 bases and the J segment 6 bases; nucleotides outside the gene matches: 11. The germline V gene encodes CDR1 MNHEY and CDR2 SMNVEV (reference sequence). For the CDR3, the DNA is TGTGCCAGCAAACTCACCGGGACAGGGGCTAAGACCCAGTACTTC. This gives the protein CASKLTGTGAKTQYF.

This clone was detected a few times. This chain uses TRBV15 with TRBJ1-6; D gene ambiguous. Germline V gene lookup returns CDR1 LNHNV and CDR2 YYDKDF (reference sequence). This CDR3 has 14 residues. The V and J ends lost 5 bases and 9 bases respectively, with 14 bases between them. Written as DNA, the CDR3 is TGTGCCACCAGCTTAAACCCGCGAGGTTCACCCCTCCACTTT. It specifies CATSLNPRGSPLHF.